A selection of T cell receptor beta chains follows, all from one sample in a study of blood T cells in healthy people across ages. TCRdb re-derived calls from the 5' RACE reads in MiXCR, one entry per CDR3 protein. The sample consists of more than 900,000 distinct CDR3 sequences, about 28% of them appearing once. The same sample was also studied in work on T cells of mothers and their children.

The sample taken for sequencing was blood. The receptors derive from a woman aged 40-49 years in good health. Both conserved end residues are part of each CDR3. The D gene is left open where the match is weak. Expanded clones get a size class; other rows say once, few or many, or leave the size out.

TRBJ1-1 | TRBV7-8 | 14 | NA | NA | CASSLGWRHLEAFF | TGTGCCAGCAGCTTAGGATGGCGACACCTTGAAGCTTTCTTT
TRBJ1-1 | TRBV20-1 | 12 | NA | few | CSAIPRGTEAFF | TGCAGTGCCATTCCCCGCGGCACTGAAGCTTTCTTT
TRBJ2-3 | TRBV20-1 | 15 | NA | few | CSAIGVERATDTQYF | TGCAGTGCGATTGGGGTTGAAAGGGCCACAGATACGCAGTATTTT
TRBJ2-5 | TRBV5-4 | 15 | TRBD2 | many | CASSLRTGGGETQYF | TGTGCCAGCAGCTTGAGGACGGGGGGAGGAGAGACCCAGTACTTC
TRBJ1-1 | TRBV7-2 | 13 | NA | NA | CASGLDRRDEAFF | TGTGCCAGCGGCTTAGATCGACGGGATGAAGCTTTCTTT
TRBJ2-1 | TRBV13 | 16 | TRBD2 | NA | CASSLERGRSYDEQFF | TGTGCCAGCAGCTTAGAGCGGGGTCGGTCCTACGATGAGCAGTTCTTC
TRBJ2-7 | TRBV20-1 | 13 | NA | many | CSATQGGTYEQYF | TGCAGTGCTACACAGGGGGGGACGTACGAGCAGTACTTC
TRBJ2-7 | TRBV4-2 | 16 | NA | NA | CASSGGRGSSYNEQYF | TGTGCCAGCAGCGGGGGGCGGGGCAGCTCCTACAATGAGCAGTACTTC
TRBJ2-7 | TRBV20-1 | 15 | TRBD2 | many | CSARGRTSGVYEQYF | TGCAGTGCTAGAGGCAGGACTAGCGGGGTCTACGAGCAGTACTTC
TRBJ2-5 | TRBV28 | 13 | NA | many | CASSRLSRETQYF | TGTGCCAGCAGCCGGTTGAGTAGGGAGACCCAGTACTTC
TRBJ2-1 | TRBV29-1 | 17 | TRBD2 | NA | CSTRRLAGVIPSNEQFF | TGCAGCACAAGGCGGCTAGCGGGGGTCATTCCCTCCAATGAGCAGTTCTTC
TRBJ2-6 | TRBV15 | 15 | TRBD1 | NA | CATSNRGAGANVLTF | TGTGCCACCAGCAACAGGGGGGCTGGGGCCAACGTCCTGACTTTC
TRBJ1-5 | TRBV20-1 | 14 | TRBD1 | NA | CSALGGGGSQPRHF | TGCAGTGCTCTAGGGGGAGGGGGCAGCCAGCCCCGGCATTTT
TRBJ1-5 | TRBV6-5 | 18 | NA | NA | CASSYSGAGGYSNQPQHF | TGTGCCAGCAGTTACTCAGGCGCTGGCGGATATAGCAATCAGCCCCAGCATTTT
TRBJ2-3 | TRBV3-1 | 15 | TRBD2 | NA | CASSQGTSEADTQYF | TGTGCCAGCAGCCAAGGGACTAGCGAAGCAGATACGCAGTATTTT
TRBJ1-1 | TRBV7-6 | 15 | NA | few | CASSTNRDENTEAFF | TGTGCCAGCAGCACAAACCGGGACGAGAACACTGAAGCTTTCTTT
TRBJ2-1 | TRBV10-3 | 13 | TRBD1 | NA | CAISGNRGNEQFF | TGTGCCATCAGTGGAAACAGGGGGAATGAGCAGTTCTTC
TRBJ2-5 | TRBV7-2 | 15 | TRBD1 | NA | CASSPVDRGSETQYF | TGTGCCAGCAGCCCGGTGGACAGGGGGTCGGAGACCCAGTACTTC
TRBJ1-6 | TRBV6-5 | 14 | NA | few | CASSLQGINSPLHF | TGTGCCAGCAGCCTTCAGGGGATTAATTCACCCCTCCACTTT
TRBJ2-5 | TRBV9 | 15 | NA | NA | CASSVASTGPGTQYF | TGTGCCAGCAGCGTAGCTTCGACTGGCCCAGGGACCCAGTACTTC
TRBJ1-2 | TRBV27 | 13 | NA | few | CASWPSGRYGYTF | TGTGCCAGCTGGCCCTCGGGCCGCTATGGCTACACCTTC
TRBJ2-7 | TRBV4-3 | 16 | NA | many | CASSHATGRKSDEQYF | TGCGCCAGCAGCCATGCCACGGGACGGAAAAGCGACGAGCAGTACTTC
TRBJ2-3 | TRBV11-1 | 17 | TRBD1 | NA | CASSSPGSGTATDTQYF | TGTGCCAGCAGCTCCCCCGGTAGTGGGACAGCTACAGATACGCAGTATTTT
TRBJ2-7 | TRBV7-9 | 14 | TRBD1 | few | CASSLRGTAYEQYF | TGTGCCAGCAGCTTAAGGGGGACAGCCTACGAGCAGTACTTC
TRBJ2-4 | TRBV7-3 | 15 | NA | many | CASSLKLASPNIQYF | TGTGCCAGCAGCTTAAAACTGGCTAGCCCAAACATTCAGTACTTC
TRBJ2-1 | TRBV4-2 | 12 | NA | many | CASRADGSEQFF | TGTGCCAGCAGGGCTGACGGGAGTGAGCAGTTCTTC
TRBJ2-5 | TRBV4-1 | 15 | TRBD2 | many | CASSQVRGDQETQYF | TGCGCCAGCAGCCAAGTTCGGGGGGACCAAGAGACCCAGTACTTC
TRBJ2-3 | TRBV6-5 | 14 | TRBD2 | many | CASSGTNPRDTQYF | TGTGCCAGCAGTGGGACTAACCCAAGGGATACGCAGTATTTT
TRBJ2-7 | TRBV11-3 | 12 | NA | once | CASGRQGNEQYF | TGTGCCAGTGGAAGACAAGGAAATGAGCAGTACTTC
TRBJ1-4 | TRBV28 | 14 | NA | many | CASSFPQGDEKLFF | TGTGCCAGCAGTTTCCCACAGGGAGATGAAAAACTGTTTTTT
TRBJ2-6 | TRBV20-1 | 15 | TRBD1 | few | CSARTGGAGANVLTF | TGCAGTGCACGGACAGGGGGCGCTGGGGCCAACGTCCTGACTTTC
TRBJ1-4 | TRBV7-8 | 14 | NA | many | CASSRGTTNEKLFF | TGTGCCAGCAGCCGGGGGACAACTAATGAAAAACTGTTTTTT
TRBJ1-1 | TRBV7-6 | 13 | NA | few | CASSMDLYTEAFF | TGTGCCAGCAGCATGGATCTTTACACTGAAGCTTTCTTT
TRBJ1-1 | TRBV7-9 | 14 | TRBD1 | few | CASSTGTGMYEAFF | TGTGCCAGCAGCACCGGGACAGGGATGTATGAAGCTTTCTTT
TRBJ2-7 | TRBV20-1 | 15 | TRBD2 | many | CSASGLAESSYEQYF | TGCAGTGCTAGTGGCCTAGCGGAAAGCTCCTACGAACAGTACTTC
TRBJ2-7 | TRBV20-1 | 16 | NA | NA | CSASGRTTGTAYEQYF | TGCAGTGCTAGTGGGCGGACGACCGGAACGGCCTACGAGCAGTACTTC
TRBJ1-1 | TRBV7-6 | 13 | NA | few | CASKPRLETEAFF | TGTGCCAGCAAGCCCAGACTCGAGACTGAAGCTTTCTTT
TRBJ2-7 | TRBV6-1 | 14 | NA | many | CASSGTNWNYEQYF | TGTGCCAGCAGTGGGACAAATTGGAACTACGAGCAGTACTTC
TRBJ2-1 | TRBV12-3/TRBV12-4 | 14 | TRBD1 | once | CTSSLYRGLETQFF | TGTACCAGCAGTTTATACAGGGGATTGGAGACCCAGTTCTTC
TRBJ1-1 | TRBV2 | 14 | NA | few | CASNSLGGEAEAFF | TGTGCCAGCAACTCGCTAGGGGGGGAAGCTGAAGCTTTCTTT
TRBJ2-7 | TRBV7-9 | 15 | TRBD2 | NA | CASTFDGGISYEQYF | TGTGCCAGCACCTTTGACGGGGGGATATCCTACGAGCAGTACTTC
TRBJ2-1 | TRBV7-8 | 13 | NA | NA | CASSYRFDNEQFF | TGTGCCAGCAGCTACAGGTTCGACAATGAGCAGTTCTTC
TRBJ2-7 | TRBV7-9 | 17 | TRBD1 | NA | CASSPPRQGNSYNEQYF | TGTGCCAGCAGCCCGCCCCGACAGGGAAACTCCTACAATGAGCAGTACTTC
TRBJ1-2 | TRBV29-1 | 14 | NA | many | CSVDPTGLGSGYTF | TGCAGCGTTGATCCCACGGGACTGGGGTCTGGCTACACCTTC
TRBJ2-3 | TRBV6-1 | 14 | TRBD2 | NA | CACRLAGSTDTQYF | TGTGCCTGCAGACTAGCGGGGAGCACAGATACGCAGTATTTT